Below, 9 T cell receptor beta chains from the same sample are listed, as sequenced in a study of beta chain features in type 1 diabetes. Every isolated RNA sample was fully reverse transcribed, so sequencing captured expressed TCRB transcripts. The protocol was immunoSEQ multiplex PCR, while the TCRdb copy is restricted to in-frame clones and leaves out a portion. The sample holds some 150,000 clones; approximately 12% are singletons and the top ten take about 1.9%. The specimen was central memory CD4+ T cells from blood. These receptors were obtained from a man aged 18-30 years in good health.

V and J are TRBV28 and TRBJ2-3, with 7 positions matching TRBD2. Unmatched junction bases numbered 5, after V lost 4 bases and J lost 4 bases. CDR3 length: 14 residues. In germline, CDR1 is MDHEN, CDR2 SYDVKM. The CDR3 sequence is CASSSGGSADTQYF. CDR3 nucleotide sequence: TGTGCCAGCAGTTCGGGGGGAAGCGCAGATACGCAGTATTTT.

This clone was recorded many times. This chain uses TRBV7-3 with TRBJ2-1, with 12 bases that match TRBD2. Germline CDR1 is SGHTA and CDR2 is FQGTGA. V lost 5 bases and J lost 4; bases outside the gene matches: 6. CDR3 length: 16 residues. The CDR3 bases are TGTGCCAGCAGCAGGACTAGCGGGGCCTCGTACAATGAGCAGTTCTTC. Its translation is CASSRTSGASYNEQFF.

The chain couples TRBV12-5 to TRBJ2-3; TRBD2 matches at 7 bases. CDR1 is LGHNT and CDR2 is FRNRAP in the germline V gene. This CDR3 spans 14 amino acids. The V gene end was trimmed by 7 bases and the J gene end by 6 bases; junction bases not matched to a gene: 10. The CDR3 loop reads CASAKGGSVDTQYF. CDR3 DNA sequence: TGTGCTAGTGCCAAGGGCGGGAGTGTCGATACGCAGTATTTT.

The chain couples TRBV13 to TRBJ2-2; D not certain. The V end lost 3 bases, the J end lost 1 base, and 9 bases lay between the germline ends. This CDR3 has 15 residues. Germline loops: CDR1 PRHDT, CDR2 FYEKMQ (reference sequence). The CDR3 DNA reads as TGTGCCAGCAGCTTGCGCGCACAGAACACCGGGGAGCTGTTTTTT. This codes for CASSLRAQNTGELFF. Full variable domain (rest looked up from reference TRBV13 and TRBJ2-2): AAGVIQSPRHLIKEKRETATLKCYPIPRHDTVYWYQQGPGQDPQFLISFYEKMQSDKGSIPDRFSAQQFSDYHSELNMSSLELGDSALYFCASSLRAQNTGELFFGEGSRLTVL.

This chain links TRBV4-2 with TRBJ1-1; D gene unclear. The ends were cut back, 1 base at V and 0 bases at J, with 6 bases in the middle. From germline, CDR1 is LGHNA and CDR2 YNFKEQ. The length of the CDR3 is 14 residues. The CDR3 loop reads CASSQAGVNTEAFF. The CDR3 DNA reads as TGTGCCAGCAGCCAAGCGGGAGTGAACACTGAAGCTTTCTTT.

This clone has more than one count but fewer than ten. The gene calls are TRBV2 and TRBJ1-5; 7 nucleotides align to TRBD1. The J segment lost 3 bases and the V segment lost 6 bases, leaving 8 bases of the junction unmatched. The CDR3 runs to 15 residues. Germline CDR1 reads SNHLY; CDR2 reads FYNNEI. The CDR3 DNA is TGTGCCAGCAGCCGATCGACAGGGATCAATCAGCCCCAGCATTTT. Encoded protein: CASSRSTGINQPQHF.

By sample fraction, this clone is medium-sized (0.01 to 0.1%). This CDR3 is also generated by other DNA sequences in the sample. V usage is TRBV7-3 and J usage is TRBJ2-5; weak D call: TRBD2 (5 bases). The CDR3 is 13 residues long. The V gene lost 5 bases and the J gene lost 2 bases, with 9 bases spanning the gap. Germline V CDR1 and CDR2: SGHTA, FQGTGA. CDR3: CASSPGVQETQYF. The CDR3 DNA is TGTGCCAGCAGCCCCGGGGTACAAGAGACCCAGTACTTC. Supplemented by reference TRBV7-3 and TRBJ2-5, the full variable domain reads GAGVSQTPSNKVTEKGKYVELRCDPISGHTALYWYRQSLGQGPEFLIYFQGTGAADDSGLPNDRFFAVRPEGSVSTLKIQRTERGDSAVYLCASSPGVQETQYFGPGTRLLVL.

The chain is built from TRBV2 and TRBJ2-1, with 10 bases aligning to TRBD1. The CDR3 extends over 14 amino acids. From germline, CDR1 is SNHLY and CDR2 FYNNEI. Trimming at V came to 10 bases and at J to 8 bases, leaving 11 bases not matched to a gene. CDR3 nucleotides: TGTGCCACGAACCGGGACAGGGGAAAGGATGAGCAGTTCTTC. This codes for CATNRDRGKDEQFF. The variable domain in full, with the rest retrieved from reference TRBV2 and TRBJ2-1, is EPEVTQTPSHQVTQMGQEVILRCVPISNHLYFYWYRQILGQKVEFLVSFYNNEISEKSEIFDDQFSVERPDGSNFTLKIRSTKLEDSAMYFCATNRDRGKDEQFFGPGTRLTVL.

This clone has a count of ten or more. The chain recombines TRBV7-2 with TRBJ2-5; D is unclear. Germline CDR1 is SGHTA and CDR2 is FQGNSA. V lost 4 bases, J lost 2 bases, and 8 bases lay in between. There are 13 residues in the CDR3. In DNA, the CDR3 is TGTGCCAGCAGCTCCATCCGTCAAGAGACCCAGTACTTC. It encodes CASSSIRQETQYF.